The 12 T cell receptor beta chains below all came from one sample that was sequenced in a study of long-term antiretroviral therapy in people with HIV. Version v3.0 of the immunoSEQ assay was performed at survey level. Clones were read by immunoSEQ multiplex PCR, and TCRdb kept only the in-frame ones, dropping some. The data show over 30,000 clones, less than 98% seen once. This sample comprised unsorted PBMCs, obtained 6.9 years after starting antiretroviral therapy. These receptors all stem from a man aged 30 to 45 with HIV.

This clone was seen just once. The rearrangement links TRBV10-3 to TRBJ1-1; 8 bases align to TRBD1. CDR3 length: 12 amino acids. Germline CDR1 reads ENHRY; CDR2 reads SYGVKD. With V trimmed by 6 bases and J by 8 bases, 5 bases remained unmatched. The CDR3 loop reads CAISRTGYEAFF. Written as DNA, the CDR3 is TGTGCCATCAGCAGGACAGGGTACGAAGCTTTCTTT.

This clone was counted a single time. The chain has TRBV9 and TRBJ2-3, with 8 bases that match TRBD1. CDR1 SGDLS and CDR2 YYNGEE come from the germline V gene. This CDR3 is 16 amino acids long. V lost 3 bases to trimming and J lost 3 bases; unmatched junction nucleotides: 9. The CDR3 spells CASSATGDRWTDTQYF. The CDR3 region has the DNA TGTGCCAGCAGCGCGACAGGGGATCGGTGGACAGATACGCAGTATTTT.

This rearrangement joins TRBV5-6 to TRBJ2-7, with D possibly called TRBD1 or TRBD2 (6 bases each). Trimming left V 4 bases short and J 4 bases short, with 18 bases between. The germline V gene encodes CDR1 SGHDT and CDR2 YYEEEE. This CDR3 is 15 amino acids long. The CDR3 loop reads CASSLGGLEGYEQYF. The CDR3 nucleotides are TGTGCCAGCAGCCTAGGGGGACTTGAGGGGTACGAGCAGTACTTC.

This sequence joins TRBV10-3 and TRBJ2-6; D is undetermined. In germline, CDR1 is ENHRY, CDR2 SYGVKD. CDR3 length: 15 amino acids. Trimming cost V 4 bases and J 0 bases, with 7 bases left between them. The CDR3 region is CAISGLPSGANVLTF. In DNA form, the CDR3 reads TGTGCCATCAGTGGGCTGCCCTCTGGGGCCAACGTCCTGACTTTC.

This clone was seen just once. The chain recombines TRBV21-1 with TRBJ2-7; the table's TRBD2 call for D was not verified on the DNA. TRBV21-1 is assigned pseudogene status. The CDR3 runs to 13 residues. CDR3 loop: CASSKRGPYEQYF. The CDR3, as DNA: TGTGCCAGCAGCAAACGAGGCCCCTACGAGCAGTACTTC.

The chain is built from TRBV13 and TRBJ2-5, with D uncertain. Trimming cost V 4 bases and J 4 bases, with 7 bases left between them. The CDR3 totals 12 residues. Germline V gives CDR1 PRHDT, CDR2 FYEKMQ (reference sequence). The CDR3 sequence: CASSSGRETQYF. The CDR3 bases are TGTGCCAGCAGCTCGGGCAGAGAGACCCAGTACTTC.

This clone was recorded only once. This chain joins TRBV27 and TRBJ1-2; 7 bases align to TRBD1. This CDR3 has 14 amino acids. CDR1 is MNHEY, CDR2 SMNVEV, per germline (reference sequence). With 5 bases clipped from V and 5 bases from J, the junction kept 8 bases outside the gene matches. The CDR3 DNA is TGTGCCAGCAGTCCCAGGGACAGCGGTTATGGCTACACCTTC. This encodes CASSPRDSGYGYTF.

This CDR3 reads CASSLIGYADTQYF. For the CDR3, the DNA is TGTGCCAGCAGCTTAATTGGGTACGCTGATACGCAGTATTTT. The chain links TRBV7-9 to TRBJ2-3; no reliable D call. Trimming shortened V by 2 bases and J by 6 bases, and 12 bases separated the two germline ends. The CDR3 is 14 amino acids. The germline V gene encodes CDR1 SEHNR and CDR2 FQNEAQ (reference sequence).

V gene TRBV19 combines with J gene TRBJ2-6, with 7 bases matching TRBD1. Germline values: CDR1 LNHDA, CDR2 SQIVND (reference sequence). Losses at the gene ends were 4 bases for V and 2 bases for J; bases not matched to a gene: 5. The CDR3 spans 16 residues. This CDR3 is CASSTRQGTGANVLTF. In DNA, the CDR3 is TGTGCCAGTAGTACGCGACAGGGAACTGGGGCCAACGTCCTGACTTTC.

The chain has TRBV27 and TRBJ2-1; 8 bases agree with TRBD2. Germline V gene data show CDR1 as MNHEY and CDR2 as SMNVEV (reference sequence). CDR3 length: 17 amino acids. V lost 6 bases to trimming and J lost 2 bases; unmatched junction nucleotides: 12. The DNA for the CDR3 is TGTGCCAGCAGCTCCCATACCTTAGCGGGGACCTACAATGAGCAGTTCTTC. This encodes CASSSHTLAGTYNEQFF.

The rearrangement links TRBV28 to TRBJ1-1, with 10 bases fitting TRBD1. Losses at the gene ends were 5 bases for V and 4 bases for J; bases not matched to a gene: 13. The germline gives CDR1 MDHEN, CDR2 SYDVKM. The CDR3 extends over 17 amino acids. CDR3 region: CASSPRQGAGVGTEAFF. Here the CDR3 DNA reads TGTGCCAGCAGTCCGCGACAGGGGGCCGGGGTGGGCACTGAAGCTTTCTTT.

The table lists this clone with a few counts. V usage is TRBV10-3 and J usage is TRBJ1-2, with 9 bases lining up with TRBD1. Germline V lookup: CDR1 ENHRY, CDR2 SYGVKD. The V and J ends lost 4 bases and 7 bases, in that order; junction bases with no gene match: 10. The CDR3 runs 15 residues. The CDR3 protein is CAISASTQGAGGYTF. The CDR3 DNA is TGTGCCATCAGTGCTTCGACACAGGGGGCTGGTGGCTACACCTTC.